This T cell receptor beta chain originates from a study of T cells in Graves' hyperthyroidism and ophthalmopathy. Germline CDR1 and CDR2: KGHSH and LQKENI. V lost 6 bases to trimming and J lost 6 bases; unmatched junction nucleotides: 9. This CDR3 has 14 amino acids. In its sample, this clonotype was seen a few times. Regions amplified from RNA transcripts were the TCR beta CDR3 regions. When the TCR CDR3 underwent first-round RT-PCR, the HTBI primer set was used. TCRdb used MiXCR to reprocess the multiplex PCR reads, holding one entry per CDR3 protein. The data contain 250,000 or so distinct CDR3 sequences, 13% to 15% of them singletons.

This receptor was obtained from a woman between 40 and 55 years old with Graves' hyperthyroidism that later progressed to Graves' ophthalmopathy. Specimen: blood. This chain connects TRBV18 to TRBJ2-7; 9 bases fit TRBD1. The CDR3 protein is CASSPGQGMGEQYF. DNA of the CDR3: TGTGCCAGCTCGCCGGGACAGGGTATGGGCGAGCAGTACTTC.